This passage covers 31 T cell receptor beta chains from one sample sequenced in a study of blood T cell repertoires in COVID-19. Clones were read by immunoSEQ multiplex PCR, and TCRdb kept only the in-frame ones, dropping some. The repertoire holds about 200,000 clones, roughly 84% seen once, with about 12% in the top ten. Specimen: peripheral blood. These receptors were obtained from a human donor in a cohort sampled during active COVID-19.

This clone was observed once. The chain recombines TRBV3-1 (or the pseudogene TRBV3-2) with TRBJ2-5, with 11 bases that match TRBD2. V trimming: 7 bases; J trimming: 0 bases; junction bases outside the gene matches: 4. The CDR3 loop spans 15 amino acids. Germline CDR1 reads LGHDT; CDR2 reads YNNKEL (reference sequence). The CDR3, as DNA: TGTGCCAGCACTCCGACTAGCGGGAACCAAGAGACCCAGTACTTC. It is translated as CASTPTSGNQETQYF.

This clone was seen only once. V and J are TRBV11-2 and TRBJ2-6, with D uncertain. Germline V gene sequence: CDR1 SGHAT, CDR2 FQNNGV. Deletions cut 0 bases from V and 0 bases from J, with 9 bases between. The CDR3 loop spans 17 amino acids. The CDR3 DNA reads TGTGCCAGCAGCTTAGATTACAGCTACTCTGGGGCCAACGTCCTGACTTTC. This translates into CASSLDYSYSGANVLTF.

The chain combines TRBV28 with TRBJ2-7; D is possibly TRBD2 (5 bases). Germline CDR1 is MDHEN and CDR2 is SYDVKM. The CDR3 has 15 residues. Deletions cut 5 bases from V and 0 bases from J, with 14 bases between. The CDR3 is CASSRGIRVSYEQYF. The CDR3 nucleotides are TGTGCCAGCAGTCGGGGTATTAGGGTCTCCTACGAGCAGTACTTC.

This clone was observed once. This chain uses TRBV4-1 with TRBJ2-2; D unclear. The CDR3 runs 14 residues. Germline V gene data show CDR1 as MGHRA and CDR2 as YSYEKL. V lost 0 bases to trimming and J lost 3 bases, with 5 bases between them. CDR3 coding DNA: TGCGCCAGCAGCCAAGATCAGTACACCGGGGAGCTGTTTTTT. This translates into CASSQDQYTGELFF.

The chain couples TRBV2 to TRBJ2-1; 10 bases fit TRBD1. This CDR3 contains 14 residues. The V segment lost 7 bases and the J segment 10 bases; nucleotides outside the gene matches: 10. Germline assignment: CDR1 SNHLY and CDR2 FYNNEI. CDR3 sequence reads: CASKRDRGSGEQFF. The CDR3 DNA reads as TGTGCCAGCAAGAGGGACAGGGGCTCAGGGGAGCAGTTCTTC.

Here the CDR3 DNA reads TGTGCCAGCAGCCCCCTGTTGGCGGGAGGGGCCAATGAGCAGTTCTTC. Translated, it gives CASSPLLAGGANEQFF. The chain employs TRBV4-2 and TRBJ2-1, with 9 bases lining up with TRBD2. The CDR3 is 16 residues long. The V segment lost 4 bases and the J segment 6 bases; nucleotides outside the gene matches: 10. In germline, CDR1 is LGHNA, CDR2 YNFKEQ.

This clone was recorded many times. The J gene is TRBJ1-2, the V gene TRBV7-8; 7 bases match TRBD1. In germline, CDR1 is SGHVS, CDR2 FQNEAQ. The CDR3 totals 14 residues. V lost 5 bases, J lost 4 bases, and 7 bases stayed unmatched. CDR3 in DNA: TGTGCCAGCAGCCGTTCAGGGGGAAGCTATGGCTACACCTTC. This encodes CASSRSGGSYGYTF. Looking up the rest from reference TRBV7-8 and TRBJ1-2 gives the full variable domain: GAGVSQSPRYKVAKRGQDVALRCDPISGHVSLFWYQQALGQGPEFLTYFQNEAQLDKSGLPSDRFFAERPEGSVSTLKIQRTQQEDSAVYLCASSRSGGSYGYTFGSGTRLTVV.

The rearrangement links TRBV28 to TRBJ2-2; possible D gene TRBD2, 6 bases. The CDR3 consists of 14 residues. Germline CDR1 is MDHEN and CDR2 is SYDVKM. V lost 11 bases to trimming and J lost 1 base, with 14 bases between them. CDR3 region: CAGQQEGNTGELFF. In DNA form, the CDR3 reads TGTGCCGGCCAACAGGAGGGGAACACCGGGGAGCTGTTTTTT.

The rearrangement links TRBV28 to TRBJ2-6; D is unresolved. The V and J ends lost 2 bases and 0 bases respectively, with 5 bases between them. Germline CDR1 MDHEN, CDR2 SYDVKM. This CDR3 contains 15 residues. The CDR3 DNA reads TGTGCCAGCAGTTTAGGGCTCTCTGGGGCCAACGTCCTGACTTTC. Translated, it gives CASSLGLSGANVLTF.

The chain couples TRBV19 to TRBJ1-5; D remains ambiguous. From germline, CDR1 is LNHDA and CDR2 SQIVND (reference sequence). V gave up 10 bases and J gave up 2 bases, with 18 bases separating them. The CDR3 has 15 residues. CDR3 residues: CATRIDSLRNQPQHF. CDR3 bases: TGTGCCACCCGAATCGACTCACTACGCAATCAGCCCCAGCATTTT.

This clone was observed a handful of times. This chain links TRBV6-1 with TRBJ1-5; no reliable D call. Trimming pared 1 base from V and 2 bases from J, leaving 6 bases between. The length of the CDR3 is 14 residues. Per germline, CDR1 MNHNS and CDR2 SASEGT. CDR3 in DNA: TGTGCCAGCAGTGAAGGAACAGGCAATCAGCCCCAGCATTTT. Its protein is CASSEGTGNQPQHF.

The V call is TRBV7-9, the J call TRBJ1-5; D call uncertain. Germline CDR1 is SEHNR and CDR2 is FQNEAQ (reference sequence). The length of the CDR3 is 12 residues. Trimming cost V 4 bases and J 4 bases, with 5 bases left between them. The CDR3 bases are TGTGCCAGCAGCTCGTTAAATCAGCCCCAGCATTTT. It specifies CASSSLNQPQHF. Combining the CDR3 with reference TRBV7-9 and TRBJ1-5 gives the whole variable domain DTGVSQNPRHKITKRGQNVTFRCDPISEHNRLYWYRQTLGQGPEFLTYFQNEAQLEKSRLLSDRFSAERPKGSFSTLEIQRTEQGDSAMYLCASSSLNQPQHFGDGTRLSIL.

The chain's CDR3 is CAWSRQGIEAFF. CDR3 DNA: TGTGCCTGGAGTCGGCAGGGCATTGAAGCTTTCTTT. The gene calls are TRBV30 and TRBJ1-1; D is possibly TRBD1 (5 bases). The CDR3 totals 12 residues. V lost 2 bases, J lost 7 bases, and 11 bases lay in between. Germline-derived CDR1 and CDR2 are GTSNPN and SVGIG (reference sequence).

This chain joins TRBV28 and TRBJ2-7; TRBD1 agrees at 9 bases. This CDR3 contains 15 residues. The germline V gene encodes CDR1 MDHEN and CDR2 SYDVKM. With 2 bases clipped from V and 4 bases from J, the junction kept 6 bases outside the gene matches. In nucleotides, the CDR3 is TGTGCCAGCAGTTTACCCGGGACAGGGTTTTACGAGCAGTACTTC. It codes for CASSLPGTGFYEQYF.

The rearrangement joins TRBV6-4 to TRBJ1-6; 8 nucleotides align to TRBD1. The CDR3 loop spans 15 amino acids. With 5 bases clipped from V and 7 bases from J, the junction kept 7 bases outside the gene matches. Germline assignment: CDR1 MRHNA and CDR2 SNTAGT. This chain's CDR3 is CASSLQGGTNSPLHF. CDR3 sequence (DNA): TGTGCCAGCAGTCTACAGGGGGGCACGAATTCACCCCTCCACTTT.

The chain is built from TRBV27 and TRBJ1-5; D gene unclear. Germline CDR1 reads MNHEY; CDR2 reads SMNVEV (reference sequence). The CDR3 covers 13 residues. V lost 2 bases, J lost 4 bases, and 6 bases lay in between. The CDR3 is CASSLIRNQPQHF. CDR3 in DNA: TGTGCCAGCAGTTTAATCAGGAATCAGCCCCAGCATTTT.

Worth noting for this clone: Its ends do not fully match the called genes, so a read error is possible. This chain uses TRBV7-9 with TRBJ2-5; no clear D gene. This CDR3 comprises 14 residues. CDR1 is SEHNR, CDR2 FQNEAQ, per germline (reference sequence). CDR3 loop: CASSLVSPQVTQYF. CDR3 in DNA: TGTGCCAGCAGCTTAGTTAGCCCGCAAGTGACCCAGTACTTC. The whole variable domain, remainder taken from reference TRBV7-9 and TRBJ2-5, is DTGVSQNPRHKITKRGQNVTFRCDPISEHNRLYWYRQTLGQGPEFLTYFQNEAQLEKSRLLSDRFSAERPKGSFSTLEIQRTEQGDSAMYLCASSLVSPQVTQYFGPGTRLLVL.

This rearrangement joins TRBV4-1 to TRBJ2-4; 8 bases agree with TRBD2. The J segment lost 2 bases and the V segment lost 1 base, leaving 4 bases of the junction unmatched. Germline CDR1 MGHRA, CDR2 YSYEKL. The CDR3 is 16 residues long. The CDR3 loop is CASSQGSGGPKNIQYF. CDR3 nucleotide sequence: TGCGCCAGCAGCCAAGGGTCGGGAGGGCCCAAAAACATTCAGTACTTC.

The count of this clone is one. The chain combines TRBV3-1 (or the pseudogene TRBV3-2) with TRBJ1-6; D call uncertain. Per germline, CDR1 LGHDT and CDR2 YNNKEL (reference sequence). CDR3 size: 14 residues. The V and J ends lost 4 bases and 10 bases respectively, with 14 bases between them. The CDR3 here is CASSLGGGNSPLHF. DNA for the CDR3: TGTGCCAGCAGCCTAGGAGGCGGGAACTCACCCCTCCACTTT.

The rearrangement joins TRBV4-2 to TRBJ1-5; 8 nucleotides agree with TRBD1. V lost 0 bases, J lost 3 bases, and 10 bases stayed unmatched. Germline loops: CDR1 LGHNA, CDR2 YNFKEQ. The CDR3 extends over 18 amino acids. CDR3 DNA sequence: TGTGCCAGCAGCCAAGAAAGTCCATTACAGGGGGACAATCAGCCCCAGCATTTT. It is translated as CASSQESPLQGDNQPQHF.

The rearrangement links TRBV5-1 to TRBJ2-4, with TRBD1 matching over 7 bases. The J segment lost 4 bases and the V segment lost 4 bases, leaving 5 bases of the junction unmatched. This CDR3 has 14 amino acids. Germline CDR1 and CDR2: SGHRS and YFSETQ. The CDR3 region is CASSPNRGKNIQYF. The CDR3 DNA reads as TGCGCCAGCAGCCCTAACAGGGGTAAAAACATTCAGTACTTC.

The chain is built from TRBV28 and TRBJ1-5, with TRBD1 identical over 9 bases. Germline V CDR1 and CDR2: MDHEN, SYDVKM. The junction had 6 bases not matched to a gene; V was cut back by 6 bases and J by 6 bases. The CDR3 has 14 amino acids. The CDR3 nucleotides are TGTGCCAGCAGGTGGACAGGGGCAGGTCAGCCCCAGCATTTT. This codes for CASRWTGAGQPQHF. Using reference TRBV28 and TRBJ1-5 for the parts outside the CDR3, the full variable domain is DVKVTQSSRYLVKRTGEKVFLECVQDMDHENMFWYRQDPGLGLRLIYFSYDVKMKEKGDIPEGYSVSREKKERFSLILESASTNQTSMYLCASRWTGAGQPQHFGDGTRLSIL.

This rearrangement joins TRBV4-1 to TRBJ2-3; TRBD2 aligns across 9 bases. The CDR3 runs to 16 residues. The germline V gene encodes CDR1 MGHRA and CDR2 YSYEKL. The V segment lost 5 bases and the J segment 7 bases; nucleotides outside the gene matches: 13. As DNA, the CDR3 is TGCGCCAGCAGCTCTTTCGCGGGAGGGCCGGGAAATACGCAGTATTTT. This translates into CASSSFAGGPGNTQYF.

This rearrangement joins TRBV19 to TRBJ2-1; 11 nucleotides match TRBD2. The V segment lost 0 bases and the J segment 6 bases; nucleotides outside the gene matches: 13. The V gene's germline CDR1 is LNHDA and CDR2 SQIVND (reference sequence). This CDR3 has 19 amino acids. CDR3 coding DNA: TGTGCCAGTAGTATAGATCCACCCGCCGGGACTAGCGGCTTCAATGAGCAGTTCTTC. This gives the protein CASSIDPPAGTSGFNEQFF.

This clone has just one count. CDR3 nucleotide sequence: TGCAGCGTTACTAGCGCGGCCTACGAGCAGTACTTC. Translated: CSVTSAAYEQYF. The rearrangement joins TRBV29-1 to TRBJ2-7; 7 positions match TRBD2. Unmatched junction bases numbered 3, after V lost 5 bases and J lost 2 bases. Germline V gene lookup returns CDR1 SQVTM and CDR2 ANQGSEA. CDR3 length: 12 amino acids.

This chain joins TRBV28 and TRBJ2-1; 9 nucleotides align to TRBD2. This CDR3 is 16 amino acids long. Germline loops: CDR1 MDHEN, CDR2 SYDVKM. Trimming at V came to 5 bases and at J to 5 bases, leaving 10 bases not matched to a gene. For the CDR3, the DNA is TGTGCCAGCAGTCAACGGACTAGCGCTTATGACAATGAGCAGTTCTTC. Its protein product is CASSQRTSAYDNEQFF.

This clone occurred a few times. The rearrangement links TRBV27 to TRBJ2-1, with TRBD2 identical over 7 bases. CDR1 MNHEY and CDR2 SMNVEV come from the germline V gene (reference sequence). V lost 3 bases to trimming and J lost 5 bases; unmatched junction nucleotides: 4. CDR3 length: 14 residues. For the CDR3, the DNA is TGTGCCAGCAGTTTGGGACTAATAAACAATGAGCAGTTCTTC. It is translated as CASSLGLINNEQFF.

This clone was recorded only once. J is TRBJ2-1 and V is TRBV20-1, with a tentative D call TRBD2 (5 bases). Germline CDR1 DFQATT, CDR2 SNEGSKA (reference sequence). V was trimmed by 7 bases and J by 13 bases, leaving 14 bases between them. The CDR3 length is 10 residues. The CDR3 protein is CSVCRDLQFF. The DNA of the CDR3 is TGCAGTGTCTGCCGGGATCTACAGTTCTTC.

This clone was observed a handful of times. This chain links TRBV5-1 with TRBJ2-7; 8 bases agree with TRBD1. Unmatched junction bases numbered 7, after V lost 3 bases and J lost 2 bases. This CDR3 contains 15 residues. The germline gives CDR1 SGHRS, CDR2 YFSETQ. The CDR3 nucleotides are TGCGCCAGCAGCTCCGGGACAGGCGAACCCTACGAGCAGTACTTC. As protein: CASSSGTGEPYEQYF.

The V and J genes are TRBV11-2 and TRBJ2-1; 10 positions agree with TRBD2. Looked up from germline, CDR1 is SGHAT and CDR2 is FQNNGV. Losses at the gene ends were 0 bases for V and 9 bases for J; bases not matched to a gene: 8. The CDR3 covers 16 residues. The CDR3 sequence is CASSLDRGLAGAEQFF. CDR3 nucleotide sequence: TGTGCCAGCAGCTTAGATCGGGGGCTAGCGGGAGCTGAGCAGTTCTTC. The variable domain in full, completed from reference TRBV11-2 and TRBJ2-1, reads EAGVAQSPRYKIIEKRQSVAFWCNPISGHATLYWYQQILGQGPKLLIQFQNNGVVDDSQLPKDRFSAERLKGVDSTLKIQPAKLEDSAVYLCASSLDRGLAGAEQFFGPGTRLTVL.

The chain uses TRBV7-6 and TRBJ2-1; D perhaps matches TRBD2 (7 bases). This CDR3 contains 15 residues. V lost 2 bases and J 0 bases, leaving 8 bases between the germline ends. From germline, CDR1 is SGHVS and CDR2 FNYEAQ. CDR3 in amino acids: CASSLRGGSYNEQFF. The CDR3 bases are TGTGCCAGCAGCTTAAGGGGGGGCTCCTACAATGAGCAGTTCTTC.